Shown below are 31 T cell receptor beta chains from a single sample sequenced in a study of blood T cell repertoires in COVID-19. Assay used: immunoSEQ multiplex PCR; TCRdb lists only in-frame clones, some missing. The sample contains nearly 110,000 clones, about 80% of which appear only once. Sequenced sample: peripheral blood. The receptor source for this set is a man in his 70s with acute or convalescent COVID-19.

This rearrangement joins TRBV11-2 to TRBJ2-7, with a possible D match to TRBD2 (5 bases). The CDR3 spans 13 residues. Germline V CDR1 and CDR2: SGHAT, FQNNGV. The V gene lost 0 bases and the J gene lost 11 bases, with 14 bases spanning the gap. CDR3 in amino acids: CASSLEEGTVKYF. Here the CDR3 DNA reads TGTGCCAGCAGCTTAGAAGAGGGCACGGTGAAGTACTTC.

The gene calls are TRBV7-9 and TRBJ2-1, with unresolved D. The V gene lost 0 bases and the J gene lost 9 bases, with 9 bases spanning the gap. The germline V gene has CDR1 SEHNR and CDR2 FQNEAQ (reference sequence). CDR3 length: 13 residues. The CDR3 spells CASSLAGNGEQFF. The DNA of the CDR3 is TGTGCCAGCAGCTTAGCGGGCAACGGTGAGCAGTTCTTC. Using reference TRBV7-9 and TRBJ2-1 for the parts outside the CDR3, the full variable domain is DTGVSQNPRHKITKRGQNVTFRCDPISEHNRLYWYRQTLGQGPEFLTYFQNEAQLEKSRLLSDRFSAERPKGSFSTLEIQRTEQGDSAMYLCASSLAGNGEQFFGPGTRLTVL.

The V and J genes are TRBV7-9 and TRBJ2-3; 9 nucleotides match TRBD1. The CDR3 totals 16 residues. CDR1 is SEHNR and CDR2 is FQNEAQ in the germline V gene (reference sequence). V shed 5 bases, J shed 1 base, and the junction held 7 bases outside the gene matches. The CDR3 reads CASSPIRQGGTDTQYF. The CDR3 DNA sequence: TGTGCCAGCAGCCCTATCCGACAGGGGGGCACAGATACGCAGTATTTT.

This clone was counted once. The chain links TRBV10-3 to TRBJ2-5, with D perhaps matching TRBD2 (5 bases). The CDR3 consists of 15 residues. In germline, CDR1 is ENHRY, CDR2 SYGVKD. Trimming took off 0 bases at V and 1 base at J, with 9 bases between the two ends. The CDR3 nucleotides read TGTGCCATCAGTGAGTCGACTACCTCCCAAGAGACCCAGTACTTC. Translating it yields CAISESTTSQETQYF.

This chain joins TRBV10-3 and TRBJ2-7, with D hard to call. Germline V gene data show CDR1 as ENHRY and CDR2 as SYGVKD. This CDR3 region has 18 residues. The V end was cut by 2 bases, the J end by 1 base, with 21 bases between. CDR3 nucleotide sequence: TGTGCCATCAGTGAGCCTCGAGGCTCGGCCGGTAGGTCCTACGAGCAGTACTTC. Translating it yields CAISEPRGSAGRSYEQYF.

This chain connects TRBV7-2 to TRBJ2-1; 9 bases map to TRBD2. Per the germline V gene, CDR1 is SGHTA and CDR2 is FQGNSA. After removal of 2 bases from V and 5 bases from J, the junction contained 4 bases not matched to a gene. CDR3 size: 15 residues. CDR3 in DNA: TGTGCCAGCAGCTTACGGCTAGCGGGGAACAATGAGCAGTTCTTC. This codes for CASSLRLAGNNEQFF.

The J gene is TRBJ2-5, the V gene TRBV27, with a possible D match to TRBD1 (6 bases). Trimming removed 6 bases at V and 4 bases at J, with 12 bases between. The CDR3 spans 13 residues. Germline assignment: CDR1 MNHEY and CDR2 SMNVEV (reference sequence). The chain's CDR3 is CASSVDRRETQYF. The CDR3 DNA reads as TGTGCCAGCAGCGTCGACAGGAGAGAGACCCAGTACTTC.

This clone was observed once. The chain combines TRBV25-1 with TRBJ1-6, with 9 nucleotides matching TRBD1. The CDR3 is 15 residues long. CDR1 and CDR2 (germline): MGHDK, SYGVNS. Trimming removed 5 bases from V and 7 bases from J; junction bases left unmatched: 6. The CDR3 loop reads CASSSPGQGNSPLHF. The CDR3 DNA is TGTGCCAGCAGTTCACCGGGACAGGGAAATTCACCCCTCCACTTT. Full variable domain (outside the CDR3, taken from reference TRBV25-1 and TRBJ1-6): EADIYQTPRYLVIGTGKKITLECSQTMGHDKMYWYQQDPGMELHLIHYSYGVNSTEKGDLSSESTVSRIRTEHFPLTLESARPSHTSQYLCASSSPGQGNSPLHFGNGTRLTVT.

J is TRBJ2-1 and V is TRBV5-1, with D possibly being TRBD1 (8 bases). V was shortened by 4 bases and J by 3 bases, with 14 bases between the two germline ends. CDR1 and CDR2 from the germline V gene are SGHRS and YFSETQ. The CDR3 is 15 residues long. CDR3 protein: CASSTTGEGYNEQFF. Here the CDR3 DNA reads TGCGCCAGCAGCACGACAGGGGAGGGCTACAATGAGCAGTTCTTC.

This chain's CDR3 is CASSFRQGALVNTEAFF. As DNA, the CDR3 is TGTGCCAGCAGTTTTCGGCAGGGGGCATTGGTGAACACTGAAGCTTTCTTT. The V and J genes are TRBV27 and TRBJ1-1; 8 bases match TRBD1. Trimming took 3 bases from V and 0 from J; bases not matched to a gene: 9. This CDR3 spans 17 amino acids. The germline CDR1 and CDR2 sequences are MNHEY and SMNVEV (reference sequence).

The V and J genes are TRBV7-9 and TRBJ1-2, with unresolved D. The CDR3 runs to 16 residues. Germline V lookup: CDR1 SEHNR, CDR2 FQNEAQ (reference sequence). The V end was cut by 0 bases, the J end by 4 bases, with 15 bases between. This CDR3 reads CASSLAGPANSYGYTF. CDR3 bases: TGTGCCAGCAGCTTAGCGGGCCCAGCTAATAGCTATGGCTACACCTTC.

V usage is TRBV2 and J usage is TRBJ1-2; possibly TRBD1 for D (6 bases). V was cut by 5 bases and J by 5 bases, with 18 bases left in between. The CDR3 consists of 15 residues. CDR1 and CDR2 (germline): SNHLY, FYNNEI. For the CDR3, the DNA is TGTGCCAGCAGTCGCGGATGGCGGGGGGCTTATGGCTACACCTTC. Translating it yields CASSRGWRGAYGYTF. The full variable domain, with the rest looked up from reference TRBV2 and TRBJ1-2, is EPEVTQTPSHQVTQMGQEVILRCVPISNHLYFYWYRQILGQKVEFLVSFYNNEISEKSEIFDDQFSVERPDGSNFTLKIRSTKLEDSAMYFCASSRGWRGAYGYTFGSGTRLTVV.

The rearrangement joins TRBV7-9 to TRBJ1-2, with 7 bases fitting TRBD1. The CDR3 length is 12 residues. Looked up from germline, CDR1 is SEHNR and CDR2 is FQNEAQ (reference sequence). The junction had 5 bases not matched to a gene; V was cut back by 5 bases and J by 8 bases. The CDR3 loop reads CASSPTGDGYTF. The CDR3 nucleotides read TGTGCCAGCAGCCCCACAGGGGACGGCTACACCTTC.

CDR3 amino acids: CASSLVWSGNQPQHF. CDR3 bases: TGTGCCAGCAGCTTAGTGTGGAGTGGCAATCAGCCCCAGCATTTT. V usage is TRBV7-2 and J usage is TRBJ1-5, with D uncertain. The germline gives CDR1 SGHTA, CDR2 FQGNSA. The CDR3 extends over 15 amino acids. V lost 1 base and J 2 bases, leaving 9 bases between the germline ends.

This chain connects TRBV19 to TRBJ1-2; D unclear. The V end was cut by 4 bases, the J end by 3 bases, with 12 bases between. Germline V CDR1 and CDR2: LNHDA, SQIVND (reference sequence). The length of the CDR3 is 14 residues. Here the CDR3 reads CASSTNVQDYGYTF. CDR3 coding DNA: TGTGCCAGTAGTACGAACGTCCAGGACTATGGCTACACCTTC. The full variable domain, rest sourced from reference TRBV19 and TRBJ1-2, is DGGITQSPKYLFRKEGQNVTLSCEQNLNHDAMYWYRQDPGQGLRLIYYSQIVNDFQKGDIAEGYSVSREKKESFPLTVTSAQKNPTAFYLCASSTNVQDYGYTFGSGTRLTVV.

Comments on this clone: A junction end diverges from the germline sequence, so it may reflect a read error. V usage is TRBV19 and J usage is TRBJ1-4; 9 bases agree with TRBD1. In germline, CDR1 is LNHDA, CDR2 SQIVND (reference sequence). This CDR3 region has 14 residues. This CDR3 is CASSIGQGLEKLFF. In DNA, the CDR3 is TGTGCCAGTAGTATTGGACAGGGGCTCGAAAAGCTGTTTTTT.

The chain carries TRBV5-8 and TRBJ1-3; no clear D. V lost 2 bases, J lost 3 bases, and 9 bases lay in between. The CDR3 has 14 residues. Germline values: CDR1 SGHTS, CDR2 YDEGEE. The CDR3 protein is CASSLTGIGNTIYF. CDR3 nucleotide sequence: TGTGCCAGCAGCTTAACGGGAATTGGAAACACCATATATTTT.

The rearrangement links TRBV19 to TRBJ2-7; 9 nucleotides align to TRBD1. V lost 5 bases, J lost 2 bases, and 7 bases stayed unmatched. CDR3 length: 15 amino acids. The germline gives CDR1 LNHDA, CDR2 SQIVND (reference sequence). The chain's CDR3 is CASSSPGQGTYEQYF. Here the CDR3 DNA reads TGTGCCAGTAGTTCACCCGGACAGGGGACCTACGAGCAGTACTTC.

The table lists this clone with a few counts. CDR3 nucleotide sequence: TGCAGCCCTAAACAGGGGGTGAACACTGAAGCTTTCTTT. This codes for CSPKQGVNTEAFF. The rearrangement joins TRBV29-1 to TRBJ1-1; 8 bases align to TRBD1. Per germline, CDR1 SQVTM and CDR2 ANQGSEA. V gave up 8 bases and J gave up 0 bases; unmatched junction bases: 5. CDR3 length: 13 amino acids.

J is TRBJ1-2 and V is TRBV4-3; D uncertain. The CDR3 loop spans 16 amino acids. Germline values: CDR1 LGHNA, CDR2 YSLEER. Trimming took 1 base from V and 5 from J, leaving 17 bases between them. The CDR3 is CASSQGHRGFLYGYTF. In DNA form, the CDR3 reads TGCGCCAGCAGCCAAGGTCATAGAGGATTTCTATATGGCTACACCTTC.

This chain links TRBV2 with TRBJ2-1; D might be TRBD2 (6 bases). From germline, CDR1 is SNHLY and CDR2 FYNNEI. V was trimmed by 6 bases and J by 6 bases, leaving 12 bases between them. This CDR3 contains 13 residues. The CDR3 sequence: CASSSRRGNEQFF. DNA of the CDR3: TGTGCCAGCAGCTCTCGGCGGGGCAATGAGCAGTTCTTC.

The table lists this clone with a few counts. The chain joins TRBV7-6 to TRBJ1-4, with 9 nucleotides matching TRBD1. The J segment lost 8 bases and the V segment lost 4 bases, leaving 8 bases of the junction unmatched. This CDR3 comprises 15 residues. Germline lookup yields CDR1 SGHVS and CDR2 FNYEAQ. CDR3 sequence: CASSYTGTGREKLFF. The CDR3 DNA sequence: TGTGCCAGCAGCTATACCGGGACAGGGAGGGAAAAACTGTTTTTT. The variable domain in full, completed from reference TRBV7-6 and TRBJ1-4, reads GAGVSQSPRYKVTKRGQDVALRCDPISGHVSLYWYRQALGQGPEFLTYFNYEAQQDKSGLPNDRFSAERPEGSISTLTIQRTEQRDSAMYRCASSYTGTGREKLFFGSGTQLSVL.

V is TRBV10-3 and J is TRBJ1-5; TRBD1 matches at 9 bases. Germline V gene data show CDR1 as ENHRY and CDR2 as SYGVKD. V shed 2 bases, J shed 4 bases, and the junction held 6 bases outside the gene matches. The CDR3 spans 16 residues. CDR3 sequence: CAISEIVGQGNQPQHF. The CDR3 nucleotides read TGTGCCATCAGTGAGATTGTGGGACAGGGTAATCAGCCCCAGCATTTT.

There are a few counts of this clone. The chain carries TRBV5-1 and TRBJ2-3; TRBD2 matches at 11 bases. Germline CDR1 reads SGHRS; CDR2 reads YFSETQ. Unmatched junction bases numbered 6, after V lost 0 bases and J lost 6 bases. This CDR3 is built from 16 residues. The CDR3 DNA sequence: TGCGCCAGCAGCTTGGAAGCTAGCGGGGGGTCGGATACGCAGTATTTT. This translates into CASSLEASGGSDTQYF.

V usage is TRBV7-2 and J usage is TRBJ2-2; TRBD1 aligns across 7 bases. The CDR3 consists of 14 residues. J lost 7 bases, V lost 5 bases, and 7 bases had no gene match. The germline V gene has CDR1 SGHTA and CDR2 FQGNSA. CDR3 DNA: TGTGCCAGCAGCGCGTCTCGGACAGGCGGGGAGCTGTTTTTT. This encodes CASSASRTGGELFF. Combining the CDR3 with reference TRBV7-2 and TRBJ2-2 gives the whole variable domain GAGVSQSPSNKVTEKGKDVELRCDPISGHTALYWYRQSLGQGLEFLIYFQGNSAPDKSGLPSDRFSAERTGGSVSTLTIQRTQQEDSAVYLCASSASRTGGELFFGEGSRLTVL.

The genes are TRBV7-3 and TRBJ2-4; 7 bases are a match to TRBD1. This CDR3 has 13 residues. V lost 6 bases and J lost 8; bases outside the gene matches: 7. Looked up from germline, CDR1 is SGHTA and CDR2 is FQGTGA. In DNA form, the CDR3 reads TGTGCCAGCAGTCGACAGGGTTCCCACATTCAGTACTTC. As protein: CASSRQGSHIQYF. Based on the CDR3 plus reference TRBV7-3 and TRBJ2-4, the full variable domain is GAGVSQTPSNKVTEKGKYVELRCDPISGHTALYWYRQSLGQGPEFLIYFQGTGAADDSGLPNDRFFAVRPEGSVSTLKIQRTERGDSAVYLCASSRQGSHIQYFGAGTRLSVL.

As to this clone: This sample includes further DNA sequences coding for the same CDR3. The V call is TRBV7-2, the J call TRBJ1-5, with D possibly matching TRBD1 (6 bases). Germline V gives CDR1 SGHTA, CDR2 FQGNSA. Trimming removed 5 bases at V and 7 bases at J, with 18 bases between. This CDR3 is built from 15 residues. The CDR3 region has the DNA TGTGCCAGCAGCCCAACGGGGGGCGCAGGGCAGCCCCAGCATTTT. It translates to CASSPTGGAGQPQHF.

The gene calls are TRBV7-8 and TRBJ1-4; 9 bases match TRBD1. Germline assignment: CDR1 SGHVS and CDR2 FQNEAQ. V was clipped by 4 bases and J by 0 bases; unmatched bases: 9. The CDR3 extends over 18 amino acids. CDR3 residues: CASSSHRGRPPTNEKLFF. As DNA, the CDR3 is TGTGCCAGCAGCTCCCACAGGGGGCGACCCCCAACTAATGAAAAACTGTTTTTT.

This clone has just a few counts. CDR3 amino acids: CASSVEPAGVVAFF. In DNA, the CDR3 is TGTGCCAGCAGCGTAGAGCCAGCCGGGGTGGTAGCTTTCTTT. The chain joins TRBV9 to TRBJ1-1; D gene uncertain. The germline gives CDR1 SGDLS, CDR2 YYNGEE. The CDR3 covers 14 residues. The V and J ends lost 0 bases and 10 bases respectively, with 16 bases between them. The variable domain in full, completed from reference TRBV9 and TRBJ1-1, reads DSGVTQTPKHLITATGQRVTLRCSPRSGDLSVYWYQQSLDQGLQFLIQYYNGEERAKGNILERFSAQQFPDLHSELNLSSLELGDSALYFCASSVEPAGVVAFFGQGTRLTVV.

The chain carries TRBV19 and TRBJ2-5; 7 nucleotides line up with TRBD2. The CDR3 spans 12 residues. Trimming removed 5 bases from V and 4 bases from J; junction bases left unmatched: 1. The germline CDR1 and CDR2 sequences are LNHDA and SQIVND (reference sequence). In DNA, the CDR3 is TGTGCCAGTAGTGAGCGGGGAGAGACCCAGTACTTC. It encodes CASSERGETQYF.

CDR3 loop: CASGTGNSEAFF. The CDR3 DNA reads as TGCGCCAGCGGAACAGGGAATTCTGAAGCTTTCTTT. The V and J genes are TRBV10-2 and TRBJ1-1, with a weak D call TRBD1 (6 bases). The CDR3 runs to 12 residues. V lost 8 bases, J lost 6 bases, and 13 bases lay in between. CDR1 and CDR2 (germline): WSHSY, SAAADI.